One and the same sample provided the 29 T cell receptor beta chains below, sequenced in a study of blood T cell repertoires in COVID-19. Clones were sequenced by immunoSEQ multiplex PCR, and TCRdb holds only the in-frame ones, with some missing. The sample yields just over 300,000 clones, roughly 86% seen once. The source material was PBMCs or T cells enriched from blood (not recorded which). Every receptor here comes from a woman aged 18-29 years who had recovered from COVID-19.

The chain joins TRBV11-2 to TRBJ1-1; D remains unclear. This CDR3 region has 13 residues. From germline, CDR1 is SGHAT and CDR2 FQNNGV. V was clipped by 0 bases and J by 6 bases, with 8 bases between them. The CDR3 nucleotides read TGTGCCAGCAGCTTAGACCTTTCCCCTGAAGCTTTCTTT. Translating gives CASSLDLSPEAFF. The whole variable domain, filled in from reference TRBV11-2 and TRBJ1-1, reads EAGVAQSPRYKIIEKRQSVAFWCNPISGHATLYWYQQILGQGPKLLIQFQNNGVVDDSQLPKDRFSAERLKGVDSTLKIQPAKLEDSAVYLCASSLDLSPEAFFGQGTRLTVV.

V and J are TRBV10-3 and TRBJ1-2, with D perhaps matching TRBD1 (6 bases). This CDR3 contains 16 residues. Trimming shortened V by 2 bases and J by 2 bases, and 15 bases separated the two germline ends. Germline CDR1 and CDR2: ENHRY and SYGVKD. CDR3 protein: CAISEMRTAENYGYTF. CDR3 sequence (DNA): TGTGCCATCAGTGAGATGAGGACAGCGGAGAACTATGGCTACACCTTC.

V gene TRBV27 combines with J gene TRBJ2-2; the D gene is possibly TRBD2 (5 bases). Germline V CDR1 and CDR2: MNHEY, SMNVEV (reference sequence). The CDR3 totals 14 residues. V dropped 6 bases and J dropped 3 bases, with 11 bases sitting between them. The DNA of the CDR3 is TGTGCCAGCAGGATAAGAGCGGACACCGGGGAGCTGTTTTTT. Its protein is CASRIRADTGELFF.

This sequence joins TRBV7-9 and TRBJ2-2; 9 positions match TRBD1. The CDR3 has 14 residues. The V gene's germline CDR1 is SEHNR and CDR2 FQNEAQ (reference sequence). Germline trimming cut 8 bases from V and 4 bases from J; bases unmatched to any gene: 5. The CDR3 coding sequence is TGTGCCAGCGGAAACAGGGGGCTCACCGGGGAGCTGTTTTTT. Translated: CASGNRGLTGELFF.

The V gene is TRBV3-1 (or the pseudogene TRBV3-2), the J gene TRBJ2-3; 11 bases map to TRBD2. This CDR3 spans 15 amino acids. Per germline, CDR1 LGHDT and CDR2 YNNKEL (reference sequence). The trim removed 5 bases at V and 2 bases at J, leaving 3 bases unmatched. The CDR3 nucleotides are TGTGCCAGCAGCAGGGGACTAGCGGACACAGATACGCAGTATTTT. This codes for CASSRGLADTDTQYF.

The chain couples TRBV7-3 to TRBJ2-1; 9 nucleotides line up with TRBD2. Germline assignment: CDR1 SGHTA and CDR2 FQGTGA. The CDR3 has 16 residues. V lost 4 bases to trimming and J lost 4 bases; unmatched junction nucleotides: 8. CDR3 DNA: TGTGCCAGCAGCTACACCGGGACTAGCACATACAATGAGCAGTTCTTC. Translated, it gives CASSYTGTSTYNEQFF.

The chain recombines TRBV7-3 with TRBJ1-1; tentative D call: TRBD1 (6 bases). With 5 bases removed from V and 5 bases from J, the gap between germline ends came to 21 bases. CDR3 length: 16 residues. CDR1 is SGHTA, CDR2 FQGTGA, per germline. Here the CDR3 DNA reads TGTGCCAGCAGCCCTTTGGGGGGGGCGCGGAGTACTGAAGCTTTCTTT. Encoded protein: CASSPLGGARSTEAFF.

The chain carries TRBV18 and TRBJ1-1; the match to TRBD1 covers 8 bases. J was trimmed by 0 bases and V by 4 bases; bases with no gene match: 7. The CDR3 is made up of 16 amino acids. Germline CDR1 and CDR2: KGHSH and LQKENI. The CDR3 nucleotides read TGTGCCAGCTCACAATTACAGGGGGGGCTGAACACTGAAGCTTTCTTT. Its protein is CASSQLQGGLNTEAFF.

The chain carries TRBV5-4 and TRBJ2-7, with 8 bases fitting TRBD1. CDR1 and CDR2 (germline): SGHNT, YYREEE (reference sequence). The junction had 6 bases not matched to a gene; V was cut back by 4 bases and J by 0 bases. The CDR3 contains 15 residues. CDR3 sequence reads: CASSQDRGSSYEQYF. The CDR3 DNA sequence: TGTGCCAGCAGCCAAGACAGGGGCAGCTCCTACGAGCAGTACTTC.

The chain employs TRBV2 and TRBJ2-2; D is possibly TRBD2 (6 bases). V was trimmed by 6 bases and J by 4 bases, leaving 15 bases between them. This CDR3 comprises 15 residues. Germline V gene data show CDR1 as SNHLY and CDR2 as FYNNEI. CDR3 in amino acids: CASSGTSSSTGELFF. DNA of the CDR3: TGTGCCAGCAGCGGCACTAGCTCCAGCACCGGGGAGCTGTTTTTT.

This clone was picked up a small number of times. The V and J genes are TRBV5-6 and TRBJ1-6; 10 positions agree with TRBD1. Trimming took 4 bases from V and 0 from J; bases not matched to a gene: 4. CDR3 length: 17 residues. Germline V lookup: CDR1 SGHDT, CDR2 YYEEEE. The CDR3 protein is CASSRDRGGSYNSPLHF. CDR3 bases: TGTGCCAGCAGCCGGGACAGGGGAGGCTCCTATAATTCACCCCTCCACTTT.

This chain links TRBV28 with TRBJ1-1; tentatively, D is TRBD1 (6 bases). CDR1 and CDR2 (germline): MDHEN, SYDVKM. The V and J ends lost 4 bases and 6 bases respectively, with 15 bases between them. This CDR3 has 14 amino acids. In DNA, the CDR3 is TGTGCCAGCAGTTCCCCCGGGGGGGCTCCTGAAGCTTTCTTT. Its translation is CASSSPGGAPEAFF.

The gene calls are TRBV12-3 or TRBV12-4 and TRBJ1-5; D is ambiguous. V dropped 2 bases and J dropped 7 bases, with 9 bases sitting between them. CDR3 length: 13 residues. Written as DNA, the CDR3 is TGTGCCAGCAGTTTATCAAAGCTCCAGCCCCAGCATTTT. Amino acid sequence: CASSLSKLQPQHF.

The V and J genes are TRBV28 and TRBJ1-6; a possible D gene is TRBD1 (5 bases). CDR3 length equals 16 residues. The V gene's germline CDR1 is MDHEN and CDR2 SYDVKM. Trimming removed 2 bases at V and 7 bases at J, with 15 bases between. The CDR3 sequence is CASSLSVGPGNSPLHF. CDR3 coding DNA: TGTGCCAGCAGTTTAAGTGTTGGCCCAGGGAATTCACCCCTCCACTTT. The variable domain in full, with the rest retrieved from reference TRBV28 and TRBJ1-6, is DVKVTQSSRYLVKRTGEKVFLECVQDMDHENMFWYRQDPGLGLRLIYFSYDVKMKEKGDIPEGYSVSREKKERFSLILESASTNQTSMYLCASSLSVGPGNSPLHFGNGTRLTVT.

This clone has just one count. The chain carries TRBV10-3 and TRBJ1-1, with a weak D call TRBD1 (6 bases). CDR3 length: 14 amino acids. CDR1 is ENHRY, CDR2 SYGVKD, per germline. Trimming took 5 bases from V and 5 from J, leaving 15 bases between them. The DNA of the CDR3 is TGTGCCATCAGTCTACAGGGTGGGGAAACTGAAGCTTTCTTT. This gives the protein CAISLQGGETEAFF.

The chain has TRBV7-8 and TRBJ2-2; no reliable D call. CDR1 and CDR2 from the germline V gene are SGHVS and FQNEAQ. This CDR3 comprises 14 residues. Trimming left V 1 base short and J 8 bases short, with 11 bases between. The CDR3 region is CASSLGAPSGELFF. The CDR3 DNA sequence: TGTGCCAGCAGCTTAGGGGCCCCGTCTGGGGAGCTGTTTTTT.

V usage is TRBV7-6 and J usage is TRBJ2-3; no definite D call. V lost 5 bases, J lost 3 bases, and 12 bases lay in between. This CDR3 is 14 amino acids long. CDR1 SGHVS and CDR2 FNYEAQ come from the germline V gene. Written as DNA, the CDR3 is TGTGCCAGCAGCCTATTGACAAAAACAGATACGCAGTATTTT. Its protein product is CASSLLTKTDTQYF.

The chain employs TRBV6-4 and TRBJ1-2; 9 bases align to TRBD1. Germline V CDR1 and CDR2: MRHNA, SNTAGT. The CDR3 sequence is 16 residues long. V was clipped by 2 bases and J by 8 bases; unmatched bases: 12. Written as DNA, the CDR3 is TGTGCCAGCAGTGACCTACCGGGGACAGGGCGGGGAGGCTACACCTTC. Translated, it gives CASSDLPGTGRGGYTF.

The J gene is TRBJ2-3, the V gene TRBV28, with 10 bases lining up with TRBD2. CDR1 and CDR2 (germline): MDHEN, SYDVKM. CDR3 size: 16 residues. Germline trimming cut 3 bases from V and 1 base from J; bases unmatched to any gene: 4. The CDR3: CASSFSLAGGTDTQYF. CDR3 in DNA: TGTGCCAGCAGTTTTTCCCTAGCGGGAGGCACAGATACGCAGTATTTT. The whole variable domain, filled in from reference TRBV28 and TRBJ2-3, reads DVKVTQSSRYLVKRTGEKVFLECVQDMDHENMFWYRQDPGLGLRLIYFSYDVKMKEKGDIPEGYSVSREKKERFSLILESASTNQTSMYLCASSFSLAGGTDTQYFGPGTRLTVL.

V is TRBV18 and J is TRBJ1-6, with D possibly being TRBD1 (6 bases). Germline assignment: CDR1 KGHSH and CDR2 LQKENI. V lost 3 bases and J 5 bases, leaving 11 bases between the germline ends. The CDR3 runs 15 residues. CDR3 in DNA: TGTGCCAGCTCACCCGACGCAGGGGATAATTCACCCCTCCACTTT. The encoded protein is CASSPDAGDNSPLHF.

The chain has TRBV6-2 or TRBV6-3 and TRBJ1-2, with D unclear. The CDR3 spans 16 residues. V dropped 2 bases and J dropped 4 bases, with 17 bases sitting between them. Germline CDR1 MNHEY, CDR2 SVGEGT. CDR3 protein: CASSYPAGIKSYGYTF. For the CDR3, the DNA is TGTGCCAGCAGTTACCCCGCCGGGATAAAGTCCTATGGCTACACCTTC.

There are a few counts of this clone. This sequence joins TRBV4-3 and TRBJ1-2; TRBD1 agrees at 8 bases. Germline lookup yields CDR1 LGHNA and CDR2 YSLEER. The CDR3 totals 17 residues. J was trimmed by 4 bases and V by 0 bases; bases with no gene match: 10. This CDR3 reads CASSQEPDRAPSYGYTF. CDR3 sequence (DNA): TGCGCCAGCAGCCAAGAACCGGACAGGGCCCCTTCCTATGGCTACACCTTC.

This clone was detected once. The gene calls are TRBV11-2 and TRBJ2-5, with a possible D match to TRBD2 (6 bases). V was shortened by 1 base and J by 5 bases, with 23 bases between the two germline ends. The CDR3 runs 18 residues. From germline, CDR1 is SGHAT and CDR2 FQNNGV. The CDR3 is CASSLGGVEGGLLETQYF. Written as DNA, the CDR3 is TGTGCCAGCAGCTTAGGTGGAGTGGAGGGCGGGTTACTTGAGACCCAGTACTTC.

The V call is TRBV4-1, the J call TRBJ2-3, with 10 positions matching TRBD2. J gave up 2 bases and V 1 base, and 6 bases lay outside the gene matches. CDR1 and CDR2 (germline): MGHRA, YSYEKL. CDR3 length: 17 residues. CDR3 protein: CASSQGPTSGYTDTQYF. As DNA, the CDR3 is TGCGCCAGCAGCCAAGGACCGACTAGCGGGTACACAGATACGCAGTATTTT.

This chain links TRBV5-1 with TRBJ2-1; 12 bases are shared with TRBD2. Looked up from germline, CDR1 is SGHRS and CDR2 is YFSETQ. Losses at the gene ends were 2 bases for V and 0 bases for J; bases not matched to a gene: 3. The CDR3 runs 17 residues. The CDR3, as DNA: TGCGCCAGCAGCTTAACTAGCGGGGGGAGCTCCTACAATGAGCAGTTCTTC. Translating gives CASSLTSGGSSYNEQFF.

V and J are TRBV3-1 (or the pseudogene TRBV3-2) and TRBJ1-3; D uncertain. Germline V gene lookup returns CDR1 LGHDT and CDR2 YNNKEL (reference sequence). The CDR3 has 18 amino acids. Trimming removed 0 bases at V and 4 bases at J, with 19 bases between. CDR3 loop: CASSQDEWNRGVGNTIYF. The CDR3 DNA sequence: TGTGCCAGCAGCCAAGACGAATGGAACCGGGGAGTCGGAAACACCATATATTTT.

This clone occurred once. The V call is TRBV12-5, the J call TRBJ1-2; 11 bases are shared with TRBD1. The CDR3 totals 18 residues. Germline loops: CDR1 LGHNT, CDR2 FRNRAP. V gave up 0 bases and J gave up 5 bases; unmatched junction bases: 11. For the CDR3, the DNA is TGTGCTAGTGGTTTGGTAGTGGGACAGGGGGGACCTTGGTATGGCTACACCTTC. The encoded protein is CASGLVVGQGGPWYGYTF.

CDR3 in amino acids: CSVDLGQGNTEAFF. CDR3 bases: TGCAGCGTTGACTTGGGACAGGGGAACACTGAAGCTTTCTTT. The chain uses TRBV29-1 and TRBJ1-1, with TRBD1 matching over 9 bases. Trimming at V came to 3 bases and at J to 1 base, leaving 3 bases not matched to a gene. The germline CDR1 and CDR2 sequences are SQVTM and ANQGSEA. This CDR3 region has 14 residues.

The chain carries TRBV6-5 and TRBJ2-1; 8 bases match TRBD2. The germline V gene has CDR1 MNHEY and CDR2 SVGAGI. V dropped 7 bases and J dropped 6; count of bases not matched to a gene: 11. The CDR3 has 15 amino acids. CDR3 region: CASISKTSVGNEQFF. The CDR3 DNA sequence: TGTGCCAGCATTTCTAAGACTAGCGTCGGCAATGAGCAGTTCTTC.